These 18 T cell receptor beta chains originate from one sample sequenced in a study of blood T cells in healthy people across ages. A second PCR of roughly 6 to 12 cycles used a sample-barcoded 5' primer and a J-beta primer mix. TCRdb called the 5' RACE reads again in MiXCR, with one record for every CDR3 protein. Here the sample spans about 1.4 million distinct CDR3 sequences, approximately 59% being singletons. The sequenced sample was blood. These receptors all come from a man younger than 35 in good health.

The rearrangement uses TRBV15 and TRBJ1-2; D gene ambiguous. With 1 base removed from V and 8 bases from J, the gap between germline ends came to 11 bases. CDR1 LNHNV and CDR2 YYDKDF come from the germline V gene (reference sequence). This CDR3 comprises 13 residues. CDR3 in amino acids: CATSRASEDGYTF. As DNA, the CDR3 is TGTGCCACCAGCAGAGCCAGTGAGGACGGCTACACCTTC.

A few counts support this clonotype. The J gene is TRBJ2-7, the V gene TRBV7-9; 10 bases line up with TRBD1. This CDR3 is 12 amino acids long. The V gene's germline CDR1 is SEHNR and CDR2 FQNEAQ (reference sequence). The ends lost 3 bases at V and 8 bases at J; junction bases unmatched: 1. The CDR3: CASSLGQGQQYF. The DNA for the CDR3 is TGTGCCAGCAGCTTGGGACAGGGGCAGCAGTACTTC.

In this sample, this clonotype turned up once. The chain has TRBV4-3 and TRBJ2-1, with D unclear. The CDR3 loop spans 15 amino acids. V was shortened by 0 bases and J by 0 bases, with 6 bases between the two germline ends. The germline V gene encodes CDR1 LGHNA and CDR2 YSLEER. In nucleotides, the CDR3 is TGCGCCAGCAGCCAAGAGTCCAGCTCCTACAATGAGCAGTTCTTC. It is translated as CASSQESSSYNEQFF.

The CDR3 spells CASSQEGSAGGEQFF. The CDR3 coding sequence is TGCGCCAGCAGCCAAGAGGGATCCGCGGGGGGTGAGCAGTTCTTC. The chain carries TRBV4-1 and TRBJ2-1; 8 bases line up with TRBD2. The junction had 7 bases not matched to a gene; V was cut back by 0 bases and J by 9 bases. Germline V gene lookup returns CDR1 MGHRA and CDR2 YSYEKL. The CDR3 runs 15 residues.

This chain links TRBV20-1 with TRBJ2-1; D is possibly TRBD1 or TRBD2 (5 bases each). The CDR3 runs to 14 residues. V gave up 7 bases and J gave up 7 bases, with 20 bases separating them. Per the germline V gene, CDR1 is DFQATT and CDR2 is SNEGSKA (reference sequence). CDR3 coding DNA: TGCAGTGTCAAACTTACCGGGACCGGGAATGAGCAGTTCTTC. It translates to CSVKLTGTGNEQFF.

The V call is TRBV4-1, the J call TRBJ2-5; D gene ambiguous. Between the trimmed V and J ends, which lost 0 bases and 2 bases, there was a span of 13 bases. The CDR3 covers 16 residues. The V gene's germline CDR1 is MGHRA and CDR2 YSYEKL. CDR3 loop: CASSQELRVGQETQYF. As DNA, the CDR3 is TGCGCCAGCAGCCAAGAGTTACGGGTGGGGCAAGAGACCCAGTACTTC.

The J gene is TRBJ2-1, the V gene TRBV4-1, with a tentative D call TRBD2 (6 bases). The ends were cut back, 1 base at V and 9 bases at J, with 16 bases in the middle. This CDR3 contains 15 residues. CDR1 MGHRA and CDR2 YSYEKL come from the germline V gene. CDR3 protein: CASSQAHGLGGEQFF. The CDR3 bases are TGCGCCAGCAGCCAAGCCCACGGTCTCGGGGGTGAGCAGTTCTTC.

This clonotype was picked up a small number of times. This chain connects TRBV16 to TRBJ2-7; no firm D call. The V gene's germline CDR1 is KGHSY and CDR2 FQNENV. V dropped 2 bases and J dropped 3 bases, with 11 bases sitting between them. CDR3 size: 14 residues. CDR3 residues: CASSQTRMGYEQYF. CDR3 bases: TGTGCCAGCAGCCAAACCCGTATGGGCTACGAGCAGTACTTC.

In its sample, this clonotype was seen a few times. The chain employs TRBV12-3 or TRBV12-4 and TRBJ2-1; D call uncertain. CDR3 length: 12 amino acids. V lost 8 bases to trimming and J lost 8 bases, with 13 bases between them. The CDR3 nucleotides are TGTGCCAGCGGACCATTACGCGATGAGCAGTTCTTC. Its protein product is CASGPLRDEQFF.

V is TRBV4-1 and J is TRBJ1-5; no definite D call. Germline V gives CDR1 MGHRA, CDR2 YSYEKL. The CDR3 is 15 residues long. V gave up 1 base and J gave up 3 bases, with 10 bases separating them. The chain's CDR3 is CASSQGWAPNQPQHF. The CDR3 DNA sequence: TGCGCCAGCAGCCAAGGTTGGGCACCCAATCAGCCCCAGCATTTT.

This clonotype has just a few counts. The chain employs TRBV20-1 and TRBJ2-1; 11 bases map to TRBD2. In germline, CDR1 is DFQATT, CDR2 SNEGSKA (reference sequence). Trimming cost V 6 bases and J 4 bases; bases outside gene matches: 11. The CDR3 runs 16 residues. CDR3 sequence: CSATLRGTSGYNEQFF. The CDR3 region has the DNA TGCAGTGCGACTCTTAGGGGGACTAGCGGATACAATGAGCAGTTCTTC.

The V call is TRBV4-2, the J call TRBJ2-3; D is undetermined. Germline CDR1 LGHNA, CDR2 YNFKEQ. V lost 0 bases and J lost 1, with 11 bases in between. The CDR3 totals 16 residues. DNA of the CDR3: TGTGCCAGCAGCCAAGATCATAGTCTCGGCACAGATACGCAGTATTTT. Protein: CASSQDHSLGTDTQYF.

The chain links TRBV4-3 to TRBJ1-6; TRBD1 matches 7 bases. The length of the CDR3 is 13 residues. With V trimmed by 3 bases and J by 10 bases, 3 bases remained unmatched. CDR1 and CDR2 from the germline V gene are LGHNA and YSLEER. CDR3 sequence: CASSHTGASPLHF. The DNA for the CDR3 is TGCGCCAGCAGCCATACAGGGGCCTCACCCCTCCACTTT.

The chain joins TRBV20-1 to TRBJ2-1; 10 bases match TRBD2. Per the germline V gene, CDR1 is DFQATT and CDR2 is SNEGSKA (reference sequence). This CDR3 contains 15 residues. Losses at the gene ends were 0 bases for V and 9 bases for J; bases not matched to a gene: 8. The CDR3 bases are TGCAGTGCTAGAGATGGATCTAGCGGGAGAGGTGAGCAGTTCTTC. It encodes CSARDGSSGRGEQFF.

The V call is TRBV7-9, the J call TRBJ1-6; a weak D match, TRBD1 (6 bases). V shed 5 bases and J shed 10 bases, with 21 bases lying between them. This CDR3 contains 16 residues. Germline V gives CDR1 SEHNR, CDR2 FQNEAQ (reference sequence). Here the CDR3 DNA reads TGTGCCAGCAGCCCGCTTCCCGCAGGGGTACGGTCACCCCTCCACTTT. This codes for CASSPLPAGVRSPLHF.

The chain combines TRBV6-2 or TRBV6-3 with TRBJ1-2; 7 bases are a match to TRBD1. Germline V gene lookup returns CDR1 MNHEY and CDR2 SVGEGT. The CDR3 totals 13 residues. V lost 5 bases to trimming and J lost 6 bases; unmatched junction nucleotides: 6. CDR3 coding DNA: TGTGCCAGCAGTCGTCGAGACAGGGATGGCTACACCTTC. It is translated as CASSRRDRDGYTF.

The V call is TRBV5-1, the J call TRBJ2-7; 14 bases are a match to TRBD2. Looked up from germline, CDR1 is SGHRS and CDR2 is YFSETQ. The J segment lost 6 bases and the V segment lost 6 bases, leaving 8 bases of the junction unmatched. The CDR3 extends over 15 amino acids. The CDR3 DNA reads as TGCGCCAGCACCCAGACTAGCGGGAGGGGTTTCGAGCAGTACTTC. Encoded protein: CASTQTSGRGFEQYF.

The chain employs TRBV4-1 and TRBJ2-5; tentatively, D is TRBD2 (5 bases). Germline V gene lookup returns CDR1 MGHRA and CDR2 YSYEKL. The CDR3 contains 15 residues. V lost 8 bases, J lost 4 bases, and 20 bases lay in between. CDR3 protein: CASAASGSRGETQYF. CDR3 nucleotide sequence: TGCGCCAGCGCCGCCTCGGGGTCGAGAGGAGAGACCCAGTACTTC.